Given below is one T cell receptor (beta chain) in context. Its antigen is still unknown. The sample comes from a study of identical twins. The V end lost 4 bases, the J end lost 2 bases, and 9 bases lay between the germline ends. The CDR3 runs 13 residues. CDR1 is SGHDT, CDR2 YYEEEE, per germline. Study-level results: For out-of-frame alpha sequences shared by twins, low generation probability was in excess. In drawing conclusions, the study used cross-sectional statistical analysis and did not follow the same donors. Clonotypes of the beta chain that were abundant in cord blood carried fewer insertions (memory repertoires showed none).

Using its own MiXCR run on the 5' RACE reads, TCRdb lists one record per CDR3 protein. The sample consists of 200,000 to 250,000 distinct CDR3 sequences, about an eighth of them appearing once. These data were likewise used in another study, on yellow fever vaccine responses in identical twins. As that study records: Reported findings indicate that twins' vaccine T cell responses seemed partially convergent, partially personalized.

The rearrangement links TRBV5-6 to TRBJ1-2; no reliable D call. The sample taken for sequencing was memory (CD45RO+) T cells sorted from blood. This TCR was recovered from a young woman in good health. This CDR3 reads CASSPGPNYGYTF. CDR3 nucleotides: TGTGCCAGCAGCCCCGGACCGAACTATGGCTACACCTTC.